The clone carrying this T cell receptor (beta chain) showed up many times. This sample is drawn from a study of spatial heterogeneity in lung cancer. Study context: The count of detected beta-chain sequences consistently exceeded that of alpha-chain sequences. Combinations of a unique TCR and a UMI were tallied in raw reads, and on average each appeared more than ten times.

TCRdb re-called the 5' RACE reads with MiXCR, one entry per CDR3 protein. The sample includes about 92,000 distinct CDR3 sequences, approximately 12% seen only once; the top ten take about 40%. Described time point: sample taken at primary tumor resection. The study sequenced unsorted whole RNA from tumor, nontumor lung or frozen PBMC. The donors were about 67 patients with non-small cell lung cancer that was early-stage and untreated. This TCR derives from a male donor with early-stage non-small cell lung cancer. The specimen comprised PBMCs, sampled at surgery.

The DNA of the CDR3 is TGTGCCAGCAGTTTCCGGGACAGATACACTGAAGCTTTCTTT. It specifies CASSFRDRYTEAFF. This sequence joins TRBV12-3 or TRBV12-4 and TRBJ1-1, with 7 bases fitting TRBD1. CDR3 length: 14 amino acids. V was pared by 3 bases and J by 3 bases, with 4 bases of the junction left unmatched.